At least ten counts were recorded for the clone carrying this TCR beta chain. What it binds is unknown. The sample originates from a study of T cells after yellow fever vaccination. Notes on the study in general: Reappearance after the booster was seen for most primary-vaccination clones, at 96% CD4 and 85% to 90% CD8. Just a small share of clonotypes turned up in the CD4 compartment as well as the CD8 compartment. Abundant clonotypes (contaminants from the bulk population) could be present in FACS-sorted repertoires.

The CDR3 is 14 amino acids. V trimming: 6 bases; J trimming: 1 base; junction bases outside the gene matches: 3. TCR cDNA was made by 5'RACE template switching, adding a universal primer site and UMIs. MiXCR, run by TCRdb on the 5' RACE reads, gives a single entry per CDR3 protein. The sample lists 250,000 to 300,000 distinct CDR3 sequences, roughly 4.8% occurring once. This chain links TRBV12-3 or TRBV12-4 with TRBJ2-7; 10 bases agree with TRBD2. This receptor was taken from a man between 18 and 29 years old who received the YFV17D yellow fever vaccine. The sequencing used CD4+ T cells sorted from PBMCs, collected on the day of the yellow fever booster vaccination. CDR3 amino acids: CASRGTSESYEQYF. The CDR3 coding sequence is TGTGCCAGCAGAGGGACTAGCGAATCCTACGAGCAGTACTTC.